This T cell receptor (beta chain) appears in the sequencing data of a study of control samples from healthy donors and cancer patients. Sequencing used immunoSEQ multiplex PCR; TCRdb keeps in-frame clones, though not all of them. The sample lists 90,000 or so clones; roughly nine tenths were seen once. CDR3 size: 16 residues. Germline V lookup: CDR1 MNHGY, CDR2 SVAAGI. Trimming took 2 bases from V and 2 from J, leaving 13 bases between them. The receptor was derived from a woman aged 45-65 years with colorectal cancer. The gene calls are TRBV6-9 and TRBJ1-5; tentatively, D is TRBD1 (5 bases). The sequenced sample was PBMCs. The CDR3 protein is CASSYPTLGRNQPQHF. In DNA form, the CDR3 reads TGTGCCAGCAGTTATCCCACATTGGGACGCAATCAGCCCCAGCATTTT.